Sequencing of this T cell receptor (beta chain) was carried out in a study of T cell repertoires in cytomegalovirus infection. Study-level background: CMV infection together with matching HLA type was indicated by public TCR beta signatures.

This clonotype was counted at least ten times. As yet, its antigen is unknown. The CDR3 totals 14 residues. The trim removed 5 bases at V and 5 bases at J, leaving 3 bases unmatched. Germline-derived CDR1 and CDR2 are SGHTA and FQGNSA. TCRdb reprocessed the reads with MiXCR, giving one entry per CDR3 protein. The sample includes around 740,000 distinct CDR3 sequences, 35% of them seen just once. Overall study results and limits: It was HLA-C-restricted CMV-specific TCR beta clonotypes that dominated the response ex vivo.

The TCR was taken from a human donor in good health (CMV status not recorded). Some clones in this sample may be carry-over from other donors' samples. The material sequenced was PBMCs. This rearrangement joins TRBV7-2 to TRBJ2-7; 13 nucleotides align to TRBD2. CDR3 bases: TGTGCCAGCAGCCCAGGGACTAGCGGGAACGAGCAGTACTTC. This codes for CASSPGTSGNEQYF.